These T cell receptor beta chains were read from a single sample in a study of T cells in Graves' hyperthyroidism and ophthalmopathy. From the multiplex PCR reads, TCRdb called clonotypes with MiXCR, one entry per CDR3 protein. The sample has around 520,000 distinct CDR3 sequences, around an eighth seen once; the top ten hold less than 20%. The specimen sequenced was blood. The receptors come from a woman aged 18 to 35 with Graves' hyperthyroidism. The CDR3 runs from the conserved cysteine through the conserved F or W. Fields, in order: CDR3 DNA, CDR3 protein, J gene, D gene, clone size, V gene. The D gene is left open where the match is weak. Only some rows state a clone size, as once, few, many or a class for expanded clones.

CDR3 DNA: TGTGCCAGCAGTCCAACCAGGGGGACAGCTGGCACTGAAGCTTTCTTT
CDR3 protein: CASSPTRGTAGTEAFF
J gene: TRBJ1-1
D gene: TRBD1
clone size: many
V gene: TRBV12-3/TRBV12-4

CDR3 DNA: TGTGCCAGCAGTCACACTATAGCGGGAGGGCATACGCAGTATTTT
CDR3 protein: CASSHTIAGGHTQYF
J gene: TRBJ2-3
D gene: TRBD2
clone size: many
V gene: TRBV3-1

CDR3 DNA: TGTGCCAGCAGCGCTAACCTAGCGGGAGCCTTCTACAATGAGCAGTTCTTC
CDR3 protein: CASSANLAGAFYNEQFF
J gene: TRBJ2-1
D gene: TRBD2
clone size: few
V gene: TRBV9

CDR3 DNA: TGTGCCAGCTCACCCAACTTGGAAAACATTCAGTACTTC
CDR3 protein: CASSPNLENIQYF
J gene: TRBJ2-4
D gene: NA
clone size: many
V gene: TRBV18

CDR3 DNA: TGTGCCATCAGGAGTAGCGGGTACCAAGAGACCCAGTACTTC
CDR3 protein: CAIRSSGYQETQYF
J gene: TRBJ2-5
D gene: TRBD2
clone size: many
V gene: TRBV10-3

CDR3 DNA: TGCAGTGCTAGAGCCCAGACTGCGAACACCGGGGAGCTGTTTTTT
CDR3 protein: CSARAQTANTGELFF
J gene: TRBJ2-2
D gene: NA
clone size: many
V gene: TRBV20-1

CDR3 DNA: TGCAGTGCTCAACTAGCGGAAACCTCCTACGAGCAGTACTTC
CDR3 protein: CSAQLAETSYEQYF
J gene: TRBJ2-7
D gene: TRBD2
clone size: many
V gene: TRBV20-1

CDR3 DNA: TGTGCCAGCAGCCCCGGGACGGCGGGAGGTTTCTACAATGAGCAGTTCTTC
CDR3 protein: CASSPGTAGGFYNEQFF
J gene: TRBJ2-1
D gene: TRBD2
clone size: few
V gene: TRBV3-1

CDR3 DNA: TGTGCTAGTGGTTTGGTGTATGCTACAGATACGCAGTATTTT
CDR3 protein: CASGLVYATDTQYF
J gene: TRBJ2-3
D gene: NA
clone size: many
V gene: TRBV12-5

CDR3 DNA: TGTGCCATCAGTCCCGTCAGGGTGGAGGACACTGAAGCTTTCTTT
CDR3 protein: CAISPVRVEDTEAFF
J gene: TRBJ1-1
D gene: NA
clone size: few
V gene: TRBV10-3

CDR3 DNA: TGTGCCAGCAGCGATACAGGGGGCCAAGAGACCCAGTACTTC
CDR3 protein: CASSDTGGQETQYF
J gene: TRBJ2-5
D gene: TRBD1
clone size: NA
V gene: TRBV9

CDR3 DNA: TGTGCCAGCAGTCCCCGAGGAGGTTTGTGGGGCTACACCTTC
CDR3 protein: CASSPRGGLWGYTF
J gene: TRBJ1-2
D gene: NA
clone size: many
V gene: TRBV27

CDR3 DNA: TGCAGTGCTAGAGATCATCGGGACTCAGTAAATGAAAAACTGTTTTTT
CDR3 protein: CSARDHRDSVNEKLFF
J gene: TRBJ1-4
D gene: NA
clone size: NA
V gene: TRBV20-1

CDR3 DNA: TGTGCCAGCAGCTTAGGACTAGTAAGCACAGATACGCAGTATTTT
CDR3 protein: CASSLGLVSTDTQYF
J gene: TRBJ2-3
D gene: NA
clone size: many
V gene: TRBV7-2

CDR3 DNA: TGTGCCAGCAGCCCTTGGGCATCCGGGGAGCTGTTTTTT
CDR3 protein: CASSPWASGELFF
J gene: TRBJ2-2
D gene: NA
clone size: many
V gene: TRBV3-1

CDR3 DNA: TGCGCCAGCAGTGTAGGACAGGGCTACGAGCAGTACTTC
CDR3 protein: CASSVGQGYEQYF
J gene: TRBJ2-7
D gene: TRBD1
clone size: many
V gene: TRBV10-1

CDR3 DNA: TGTGCCAGCAGCCAGTCCCGGGACAGGGCGATTGAAGCTTTCTTT
CDR3 protein: CASSQSRDRAIEAFF
J gene: TRBJ1-1
D gene: TRBD1
clone size: few
V gene: TRBV11-2

CDR3 DNA: TGTGCCAGCAGCCAAGATTGGAGCGGGAGAGGCTACACCTTC
CDR3 protein: CASSQDWSGRGYTF
J gene: TRBJ1-2
D gene: NA
clone size: NA
V gene: TRBV3-1

CDR3 DNA: TGCGCCAGCAGCCCGGACGTGAACACTGAAGCTTTCTTT
CDR3 protein: CASSPDVNTEAFF
J gene: TRBJ1-1
D gene: NA
clone size: NA
V gene: TRBV5-1

CDR3 DNA: TGCAGTGCTTCGCGTACGAACACCGGGGAGCTGTTTTTT
CDR3 protein: CSASRTNTGELFF
J gene: TRBJ2-2
D gene: NA
clone size: few
V gene: TRBV20-1

CDR3 DNA: TGTGCCAGTGGGACTAGCGGGAGGAACCAAGAGACCCAGTACTTC
CDR3 protein: CASGTSGRNQETQYF
J gene: TRBJ2-5
D gene: TRBD2
clone size: NA
V gene: TRBV12-3/TRBV12-4

CDR3 DNA: TGTGCCAGTAGTATATCAACTAGCGGGAGTAAACATACGCAGTATTTT
CDR3 protein: CASSISTSGSKHTQYF
J gene: TRBJ2-3
D gene: TRBD2
clone size: few
V gene: TRBV19

CDR3 DNA: TGTGGGGGTAGAGGGCCCCAGATTGGCGGGGAGCTGTTTTTT
CDR3 protein: CGGRGPQIGGELFF
J gene: TRBJ2-2
D gene: NA
clone size: many
V gene: TRBV2

CDR3 DNA: TGCGCCAGCAGCCAAGATCGCCGGGTTTCTAACAATCAGCCCCAGCATTTT
CDR3 protein: CASSQDRRVSNNQPQHF
J gene: TRBJ1-5
D gene: NA
clone size: NA
V gene: TRBV4-1

CDR3 DNA: TGTGCCAGCAGTGCGGAGAGCTCCTACAATGAGCAGTTCTTC
CDR3 protein: CASSAESSYNEQFF
J gene: TRBJ2-1
D gene: NA
clone size: many
V gene: TRBV11-3

CDR3 DNA: TGTGCCAGCAGCAACCAGGGGGTGGCCAGGGAGACCCAGTACTTC
CDR3 protein: CASSNQGVARETQYF
J gene: TRBJ2-5
D gene: TRBD1
clone size: few
V gene: TRBV14

CDR3 DNA: TGTGCCAGCAGCTTAGAAAGGCAGGATTACTATGGCTACACCTTC
CDR3 protein: CASSLERQDYYGYTF
J gene: TRBJ1-2
D gene: NA
clone size: many
V gene: TRBV13